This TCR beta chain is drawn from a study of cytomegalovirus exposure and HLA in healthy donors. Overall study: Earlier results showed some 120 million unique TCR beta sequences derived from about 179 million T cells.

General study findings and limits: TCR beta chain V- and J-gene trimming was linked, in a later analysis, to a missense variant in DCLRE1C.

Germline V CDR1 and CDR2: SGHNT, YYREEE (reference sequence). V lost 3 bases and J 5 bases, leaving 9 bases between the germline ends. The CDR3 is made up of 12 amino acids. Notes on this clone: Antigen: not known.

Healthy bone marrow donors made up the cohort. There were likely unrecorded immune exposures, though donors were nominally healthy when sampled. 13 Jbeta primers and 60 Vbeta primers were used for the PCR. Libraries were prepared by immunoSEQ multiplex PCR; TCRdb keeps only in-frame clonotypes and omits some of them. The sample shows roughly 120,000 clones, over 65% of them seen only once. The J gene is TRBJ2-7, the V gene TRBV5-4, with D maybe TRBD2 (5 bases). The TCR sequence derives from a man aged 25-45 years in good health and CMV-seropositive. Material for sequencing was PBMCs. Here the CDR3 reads CASSSPGNEQYF. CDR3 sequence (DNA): TGTGCCAGCAGCTCCCCGGGGAACGAGCAGTACTTC.